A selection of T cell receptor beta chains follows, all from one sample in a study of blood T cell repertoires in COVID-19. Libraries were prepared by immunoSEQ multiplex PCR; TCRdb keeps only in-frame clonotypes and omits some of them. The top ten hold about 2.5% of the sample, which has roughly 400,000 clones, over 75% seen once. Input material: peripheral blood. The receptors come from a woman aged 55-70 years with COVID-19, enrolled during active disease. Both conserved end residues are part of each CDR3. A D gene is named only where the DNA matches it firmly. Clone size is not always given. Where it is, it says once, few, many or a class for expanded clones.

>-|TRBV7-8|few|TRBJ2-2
TGTGCCAGCAGCTTGGAACAGGGACGGACCGGGGAGCTGTTTTTT
CASSLEQGRTGELFF
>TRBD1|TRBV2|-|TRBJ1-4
TGTGCCAGCAAAGGACAGGGGATTGTTGAAAAACTGTTTTTT
CASKGQGIVEKLFF
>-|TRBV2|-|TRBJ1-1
TGTGCCAGCAGTGAAAGGCGGAATATGAACACTGAAGCTTTCTTT
CASSERRNMNTEAFF
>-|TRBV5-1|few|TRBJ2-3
TGCGCCAGCAGACTGGCAACTAGAAGCACAGATACGCAGTATTTT
CASRLATRSTDTQYF
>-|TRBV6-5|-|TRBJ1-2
TGTGCCAGCAGCTCGTCGGGGAGGGGCTACACCTTC
CASSSSGRGYTF
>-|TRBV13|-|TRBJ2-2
TGTGCCAGCAGATCCGGTACGGGGGAGCTGTTTTTT
CASRSGTGELFF
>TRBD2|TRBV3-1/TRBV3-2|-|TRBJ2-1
TGTGCCAGCAGCCAGTCCGGGACTAGCGGTGACAATGAGCAGTTCTTC
CASSQSGTSGDNEQFF
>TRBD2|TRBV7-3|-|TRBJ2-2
TGTGCCAGCAGCCGGAGCGGGGGGAACACCGGGGAGCTGTTTTTT
CASSRSGGNTGELFF
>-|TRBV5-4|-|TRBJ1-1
TGTGCCAGCAGCTTAGGAGGAAACTTCGGAGGTGAAGCTTTCTTT
CASSLGGNFGGEAFF
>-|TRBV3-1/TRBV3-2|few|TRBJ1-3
TGTGCCAGCACCTTCCGGGGGGGCTCTGGAAACACCATATATTTT
CASTFRGGSGNTIYF
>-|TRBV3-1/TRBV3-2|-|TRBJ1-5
TGTGCCAGCAGCCAAGACTGGGGGGGTCAGCCCCAGCATTTT
CASSQDWGGQPQHF
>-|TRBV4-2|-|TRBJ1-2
TGTGCCAGCAGCCAAGATCCTGCAGCACAGGTGATTTATGGCTACACCTTC
CASSQDPAAQVIYGYTF
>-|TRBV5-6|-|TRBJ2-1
TGTGCCAGCAGCTTGGAACGGGGAGGGCAGTTCTTC
CASSLERGGQFF
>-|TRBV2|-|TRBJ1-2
TGTGCCAGCACTCCCAGTATCAACTATGGCTACACCTTC
CASTPSINYGYTF
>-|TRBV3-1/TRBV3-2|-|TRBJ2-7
TGTGCCAGCAGCCAAGACGTCTCCTACGAGCAGTACTTC
CASSQDVSYEQYF
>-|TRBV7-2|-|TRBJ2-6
TGTGCCAGCAGCCCAGGGAAAGGCAAACAAGGGGCCAACGTCCTGACTTTC
CASSPGKGKQGANVLTF
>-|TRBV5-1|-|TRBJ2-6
TGCGCCAGCAGCTTGTCGGGGGCCAACGTCCTGACTTTC
CASSLSGANVLTF
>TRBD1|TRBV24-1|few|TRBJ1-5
TGTGCCACCTTTATATATGGACAGGGGCAGGTTCAGCCCCAGCATTTT
CATFIYGQGQVQPQHF
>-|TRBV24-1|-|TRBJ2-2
TGTGCCACCAGTGACCCCTCTCTAGCCTCCACCGGGGAGCTGTTTTTT
CATSDPSLASTGELFF
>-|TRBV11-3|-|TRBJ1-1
TGTGCCAGCAGCTTAGATCTGAGCACTGAAGCTTTCTTT
CASSLDLSTEAFF
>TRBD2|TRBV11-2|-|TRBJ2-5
TGTGCCAGCAGCTTAGTTACGGCTAGCGGGTACCAAGAGACCCAGTACTTC
CASSLVTASGYQETQYF
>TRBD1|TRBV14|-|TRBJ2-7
TGTGCCAGCAGCCTACCGGGACAGACTTACGAGCAGTACTTC
CASSLPGQTYEQYF
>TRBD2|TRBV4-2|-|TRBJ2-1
TGTGCCAGCAGCCCTCCTAGCGGGGGGGCCAATGAGCAGTTCTTC
CASSPPSGGANEQFF
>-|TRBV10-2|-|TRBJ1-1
TGCGCCAGCAGGGCGGGGGGAAGGACTGAAGCTTTCTTT
CASRAGGRTEAFF
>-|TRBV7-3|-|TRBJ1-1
TGTGCCAGCAGCGGATGGGGGGAGACTGAAGCTTTCTTT
CASSGWGETEAFF
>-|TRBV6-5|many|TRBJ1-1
TGTGCCAGCACCGAGACATCGGGGGATAGGACTGAAGCTTTCTTT
CASTETSGDRTEAFF
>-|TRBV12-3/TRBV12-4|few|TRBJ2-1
TGTGCCATTCGCCGGGGGACCTACAATGAGCAGTTCTTC
CAIRRGTYNEQFF
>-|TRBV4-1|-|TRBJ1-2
TGCGCCAGCAGCCGAGACTTAATACAGGTCTATGGCTACACCTTC
CASSRDLIQVYGYTF